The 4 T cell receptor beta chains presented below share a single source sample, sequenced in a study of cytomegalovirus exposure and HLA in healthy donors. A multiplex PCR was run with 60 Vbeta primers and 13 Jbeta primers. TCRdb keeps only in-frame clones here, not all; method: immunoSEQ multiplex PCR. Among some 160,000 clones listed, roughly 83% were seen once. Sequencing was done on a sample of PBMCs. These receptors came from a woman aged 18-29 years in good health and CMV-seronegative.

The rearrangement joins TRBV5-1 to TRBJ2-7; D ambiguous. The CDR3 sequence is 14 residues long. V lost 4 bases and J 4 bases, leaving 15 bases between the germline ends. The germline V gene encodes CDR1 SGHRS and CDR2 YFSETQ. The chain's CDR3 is CASSQPGRTYEQYF. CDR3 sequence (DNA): TGCGCCAGCAGCCAACCGGGTCGTACTTACGAGCAGTACTTC.

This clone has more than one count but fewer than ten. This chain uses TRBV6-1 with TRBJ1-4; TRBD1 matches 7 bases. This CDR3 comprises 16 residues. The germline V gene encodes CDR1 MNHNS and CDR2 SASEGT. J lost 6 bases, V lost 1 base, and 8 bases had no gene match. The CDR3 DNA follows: TGTGCCAGCAGTGAAGGCCAGGGGGTTACTTATGAAAAACTGTTTTTT. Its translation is CASSEGQGVTYEKLFF.

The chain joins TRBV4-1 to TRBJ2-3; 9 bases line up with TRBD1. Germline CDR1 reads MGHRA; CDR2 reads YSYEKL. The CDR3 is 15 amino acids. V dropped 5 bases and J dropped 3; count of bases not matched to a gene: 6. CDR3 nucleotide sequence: TGCGCCAGCAGCTACCGACAGGGGGTGACAGATACGCAGTATTTT. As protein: CASSYRQGVTDTQYF.

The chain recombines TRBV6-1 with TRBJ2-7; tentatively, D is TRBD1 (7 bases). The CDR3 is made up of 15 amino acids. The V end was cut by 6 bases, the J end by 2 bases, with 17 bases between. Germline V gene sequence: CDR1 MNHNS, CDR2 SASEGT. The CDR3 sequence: CASRGGLDRTYEQYF. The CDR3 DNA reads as TGTGCCAGCAGGGGAGGATTGGACAGGACCTACGAGCAGTACTTC.